The 29 T cell receptor beta chains below were found in one sample sequenced in a study of T cells after yellow fever vaccination. TCRdb ran MiXCR on the 5' RACE reads and lists one entry per CDR3 protein. The data hold about 350,000 distinct CDR3 sequences, with under 15% observed a single time. The source was CD4+ T cells sorted from PBMCs, collected 15 days after the yellow fever booster vaccination. These receptors all stem from a man between 18 and 29 years old who received the YFV17D yellow fever vaccine.

The genes are TRBV18 and TRBJ1-4; possibly TRBD1 for D (5 bases). The CDR3 is 13 residues long. Looked up from germline, CDR1 is KGHSH and CDR2 is LQKENI. Trimming shortened V by 3 bases and J by 5 bases, and 7 bases separated the two germline ends. Here the CDR3 reads CASSPTGNEKLFF. CDR3 sequence (DNA): TGTGCCAGCTCACCCACAGGAAATGAAAAACTGTTTTTT. The full variable domain, its missing parts supplied by reference TRBV18 and TRBJ1-4, is NAGVMQNPRHLVRRRGQEARLRCSPMKGHSHVYWYRQLPEEGLKFMVYLQKENIIDESGMPKERFSAEFPKEGPSILRIQQVVRGDSAAYFCASSPTGNEKLFFGSGTQLSVL.

This clonotype appeared many times. V and J are TRBV29-1 and TRBJ2-4; TRBD1 agrees at 9 bases. CDR3 length: 14 residues. Looked up from germline, CDR1 is SQVTM and CDR2 is ANQGSEA. Germline trimming cut 4 bases from V and 0 bases from J; bases unmatched to any gene: 1. The CDR3 bases are TGCAGCGTTGGGACAGGGGTAGCCAAAAACATTCAGTACTTC. It yields the protein CSVGTGVAKNIQYF. The full variable domain, its missing parts supplied by reference TRBV29-1 and TRBJ2-4, is SAVISQKPSRDICQRGTSLTIQCQVDSQVTMMFWYRQQPGQSLTLIATANQGSEATYESGFVIDKFPISRPNLTFSTLTVSNMSPEDSSIYLCSVGTGVAKNIQYFGAGTRLSVL.

This clonotype occurred many times. The chain recombines TRBV6-5 with TRBJ1-2; D ambiguous. Deletions cut 4 bases from V and 0 bases from J, with 6 bases between. This CDR3 is 13 amino acids long. Per the germline V gene, CDR1 is MNHEY and CDR2 is SVGAGI. CDR3 sequence: CASSLTANYGYTF. CDR3 DNA: TGTGCCAGCAGTTTAACCGCTAACTATGGCTACACCTTC.

This clonotype appeared a few times. This rearrangement joins TRBV5-1 to TRBJ1-1; D remains ambiguous. Trimming stripped 0 bases from V and 1 base from J, with 10 bases between. The CDR3 has 15 amino acids. Germline values: CDR1 SGHRS, CDR2 YFSETQ. The CDR3 DNA follows: TGCGCCAGCAGCTTGGGCCTCGGAAAGAACACTGAAGCTTTCTTT. It encodes CASSLGLGKNTEAFF.

This clonotype has a handful of counts. The chain uses TRBV9 and TRBJ2-7; TRBD2 matches 9 bases. Trimming cost V 0 bases and J 5 bases; bases outside gene matches: 6. This CDR3 contains 15 residues. Germline V gives CDR1 SGDLS, CDR2 YYNGEE. This CDR3 reads CASSVACSGGDEQYV. The CDR3 DNA sequence: TGTGCCAGCAGCGTAGCGTGTAGCGGGGGCGACGAGCAGTACGTC.

The chain is built from TRBV23-1 and TRBJ2-3; 10 bases align to TRBD1. TRBV23-1 is annotated as an ORF whose role is uncertain. There are 15 residues in the CDR3. V lost 2 bases, J lost 5 bases, and 4 bases stayed unmatched. The CDR3 nucleotides read TGCGCCAGCAGTCAAAGGACAGGGGGGGGAGATACGCAGTATTTT. It specifies CASSQRTGGGDTQYF.

The chain uses TRBV5-1 and TRBJ1-1, with unresolved D. V lost 3 bases and J 2 bases, leaving 14 bases between the germline ends. The CDR3 has 15 residues. Germline values: CDR1 SGHRS, CDR2 YFSETQ. The CDR3 loop reads CASSSQDPGNTEAFF. The CDR3 nucleotides are TGCGCCAGCAGCTCACAAGACCCAGGAAACACTGAAGCTTTCTTT. The variable domain in full, completed from reference TRBV5-1 and TRBJ1-1, reads KAGVTQTPRYLIKTRGQQVTLSCSPISGHRSVSWYQQTPGQGLQFLFEYFSETQRNKGNFPGRFSGRQFSNSRSEMNVSTLELGDSALYLCASSSQDPGNTEAFFGQGTRLTVV.

This clonotype was observed at least ten times. The chain uses TRBV6-5 and TRBJ2-4, with 9 nucleotides matching TRBD1. The V gene's germline CDR1 is MNHEY and CDR2 SVGAGI. This CDR3 spans 17 amino acids. With 6 bases clipped from V and 0 bases from J, the junction kept 9 bases outside the gene matches. The CDR3 region has the DNA TGTGCCAGCAGCCCCGGGACAGGGTCAACAGCCAAAAACATTCAGTACTTC. Amino acid sequence: CASSPGTGSTAKNIQYF.

V gene TRBV12-3 or TRBV12-4 combines with J gene TRBJ2-5; 8 bases map to TRBD1. V was pared by 7 bases and J by 4 bases, with 11 bases of the junction left unmatched. This CDR3 is 15 amino acids long. CDR3 DNA sequence: TGTGCCAGCACCTTCGGACAGGGCATCCGAGAGACCCAGTACTTC. It encodes CASTFGQGIRETQYF.

The rearrangement uses TRBV20-1 and TRBJ2-5; D is possibly TRBD1 (5 bases). V lost 1 base, J lost 5 bases, and 11 bases lay in between. This CDR3 spans 13 amino acids. Germline CDR1 and CDR2: DFQATT and SNEGSKA (reference sequence). CDR3 region: CSARVQGRETQYF. CDR3 DNA sequence: TGCAGTGCTAGAGTCCAGGGCAGGGAGACCCAGTACTTC.

This chain uses TRBV6-5 with TRBJ2-6; D is unclear. The germline CDR1 and CDR2 sequences are MNHEY and SVGAGI. The CDR3 contains 12 residues. V gave up 6 bases and J gave up 9 bases, with 9 bases separating them. The CDR3 DNA reads TGTGCCAGCAGCTCCCCTTTCAACGTCCTGACTTTC. Translated: CASSSPFNVLTF.

This clonotype was detected only a few times. The rearrangement links TRBV7-8 to TRBJ1-4; the D is unclear. Germline lookup yields CDR1 SGHVS and CDR2 FQNEAQ. The CDR3 loop spans 16 amino acids. The V and J ends lost 1 base and 5 bases respectively, with 14 bases between them. The CDR3 DNA is TGTGCCAGCAGCTTAGGCCGCGCAGTCGTGAATGAAAAACTGTTTTTT. Amino acid sequence: CASSLGRAVVNEKLFF.

This sequence joins TRBV6-5 and TRBJ1-1, with D possibly being TRBD1 (6 bases). Germline lookup yields CDR1 MNHEY and CDR2 SVGAGI. The CDR3 has 15 amino acids. Trimming took 4 bases from V and 0 from J, leaving 12 bases between them. The CDR3 region is CASSSTGLMNTEAFF. The CDR3 nucleotides read TGTGCCAGCAGTTCCACAGGGCTTATGAACACTGAAGCTTTCTTT.

The chain uses TRBV6-1 and TRBJ2-1, with TRBD1 matching 11 bases. J gave up 9 bases and V 4 bases, and 5 bases lay outside the gene matches. The CDR3 loop spans 14 amino acids. CDR1 is MNHNS, CDR2 SASEGT, per germline. CDR3 residues: CASSARTGGGEQFF. CDR3 bases: TGTGCCAGCAGTGCCAGGACAGGGGGCGGTGAGCAGTTCTTC.

This clonotype was counted a few times. The chain links TRBV20-1 to TRBJ2-3, with 10 bases fitting TRBD1. Trimming cost V 6 bases and J 9 bases; bases outside gene matches: 6. The CDR3 runs to 12 residues. Germline CDR1 is DFQATT and CDR2 is SNEGSKA (reference sequence). The CDR3 region is CSAPGQGGTQYF. CDR3 sequence (DNA): TGCAGTGCGCCCGGACAGGGGGGCACGCAGTATTTT.

This clonotype was seen only a few times. The genes are TRBV15 and TRBJ1-6; D is uncertain. This CDR3 is 16 amino acids long. V was trimmed by 0 bases and J by 10 bases, leaving 16 bases between them. Germline V gene data show CDR1 as LNHNV and CDR2 as YYDKDF (reference sequence). The chain's CDR3 is CATSRDGASVGSPLHF. CDR3 DNA sequence: TGTGCCACCAGCAGAGATGGAGCATCCGTTGGATCACCCCTCCACTTT.

The J gene is TRBJ2-3, the V gene TRBV7-2; the D call may be TRBD1 or TRBD2 (6 bases each). Trimming shortened V by 5 bases and J by 4 bases, and 16 bases separated the two germline ends. The CDR3 totals 15 residues. Germline CDR1 reads SGHTA; CDR2 reads FQGNSA. CDR3 DNA sequence: TGTGCCAGCAGCAAACGCGACAGGAGGGCAGATACGCAGTATTTT. Translating gives CASSKRDRRADTQYF.

The genes are TRBV11-2 and TRBJ2-2; 9 bases match TRBD1. V dropped 5 bases and J dropped 5; count of bases not matched to a gene: 6. The length of the CDR3 is 15 residues. The germline CDR1 and CDR2 sequences are SGHAT and FQNNGV. CDR3 protein: CASSPGQGVTGELFF. In DNA, the CDR3 is TGTGCCAGCAGCCCGGGACAGGGAGTGACCGGGGAGCTGTTTTTT.

There are a few counts of this clonotype. The chain joins TRBV7-2 to TRBJ2-5; TRBD2 agrees at 8 bases. Germline V CDR1 and CDR2: SGHTA, FQGNSA. CDR3 length equals 16 residues. V lost 5 bases, J lost 6 bases, and 14 bases stayed unmatched. The DNA of the CDR3 is TGTGCCAGCAGCACGGAGGGGACTAGAGGATGGAAGACCCAGTACTTC. Translated, it gives CASSTEGTRGWKTQYF. The full variable domain, its missing parts supplied by reference TRBV7-2 and TRBJ2-5, is GAGVSQSPSNKVTEKGKDVELRCDPISGHTALYWYRQSLGQGLEFLIYFQGNSAPDKSGLPSDRFSAERTGGSVSTLTIQRTQQEDSAVYLCASSTEGTRGWKTQYFGPGTRLLVL.

V gene TRBV6-5 combines with J gene TRBJ1-1, with D unclear. This CDR3 is built from 14 residues. Germline V gives CDR1 MNHEY, CDR2 SVGAGI. V gave up 6 bases and J gave up 6 bases, with 17 bases separating them. CDR3 sequence reads: CASSLRPGWAEAFF. The CDR3 DNA is TGTGCCAGCAGCCTTCGGCCGGGATGGGCTGAAGCTTTCTTT.

The chain couples TRBV30 to TRBJ2-7; 11 bases map to TRBD1. The CDR3 is 12 residues long. The ends lost 8 bases at V and 4 bases at J; junction bases unmatched: 4. The germline V gene has CDR1 GTSNPN and CDR2 SVGIG (reference sequence). In nucleotides, the CDR3 is TGTGCCAGCGGGACAGGGGGTTACGAGCAGTACTTC. Protein product: CASGTGGYEQYF.

This clonotype was recorded a few times. The rearrangement links TRBV29-1 to TRBJ2-7; no clear D gene. V dropped 0 bases and J dropped 9 bases, with 6 bases sitting between them. This CDR3 is built from 10 residues. Germline loops: CDR1 SQVTM, CDR2 ANQGSEA. CDR3 protein: CSVEDQRQYF. CDR3 bases: TGCAGCGTTGAAGATCAGCGGCAGTACTTC.

The chain is built from TRBV5-1 and TRBJ2-7; D perhaps matches TRBD2 (5 bases). The CDR3 has 16 amino acids. The germline V and J ends were trimmed by 0 bases and 0 bases, with 13 bases remaining between them. Germline assignment: CDR1 SGHRS and CDR2 YFSETQ. CDR3 nucleotide sequence: TGCGCCAGCAGCTTGGAGGGAGCTGGGAGCTCCTACGAGCAGTACTTC. The encoded protein is CASSLEGAGSSYEQYF.

This clonotype has a handful of counts. V gene TRBV25-1 combines with J gene TRBJ1-2; a possible D gene is TRBD1 (5 bases). V was trimmed by 8 bases and J by 4 bases, leaving 17 bases between them. Germline CDR1 is MGHDK and CDR2 is SYGVNS. The CDR3 runs 14 residues. CDR3 DNA: TGTGCCAGCCAGCCTACGACAGAACTCTATGGCTACACCTTC. Protein sequence: CASQPTTELYGYTF.

The V gene is TRBV5-1, the J gene TRBJ1-1; D unclear. Trimming took off 0 bases at V and 2 bases at J, with 14 bases between the two ends. Germline CDR1 and CDR2: SGHRS and YFSETQ. The CDR3 spans 16 residues. The CDR3 here is CASSLDAVGDNTEAFF. CDR3 in DNA: TGCGCCAGCAGCTTGGATGCAGTCGGGGATAACACTGAAGCTTTCTTT. The full variable domain, rest sourced from reference TRBV5-1 and TRBJ1-1, is KAGVTQTPRYLIKTRGQQVTLSCSPISGHRSVSWYQQTPGQGLQFLFEYFSETQRNKGNFPGRFSGRQFSNSRSEMNVSTLELGDSALYLCASSLDAVGDNTEAFFGQGTRLTVV.

This clonotype was seen at least ten times. The chain joins TRBV6-5 to TRBJ2-3; weak D call: TRBD2 (5 bases). V dropped 6 bases and J dropped 3 bases, with 10 bases sitting between them. The V gene's germline CDR1 is MNHEY and CDR2 SVGAGI. The length of the CDR3 is 13 residues. The CDR3 spells CASRREMTDTQYF. The CDR3 region has the DNA TGTGCCAGCAGAAGGGAGATGACAGATACGCAGTATTTT.

In its sample, this clonotype was seen a few times. CDR3 in amino acids: CASSQVFVNQPQHF. The CDR3 DNA sequence: TGCGCCAGCAGCCAAGTTTTTGTGAATCAGCCCCAGCATTTT. The V gene is TRBV4-1, the J gene TRBJ1-5, with D hard to call. CDR3 length equals 14 residues. V lost 1 base to trimming and J lost 4 bases, with 8 bases between them. The germline V gene encodes CDR1 MGHRA and CDR2 YSYEKL.

The chain carries TRBV5-1 and TRBJ1-2; weak D call: TRBD1 (5 bases). The germline gives CDR1 SGHRS, CDR2 YFSETQ. The V and J ends lost 2 bases and 2 bases respectively, with 10 bases between them. CDR3 size: 14 residues. The CDR3 loop reads CASSFGTENYGYTF. CDR3 bases: TGCGCCAGCAGCTTCGGGACGGAGAACTATGGCTACACCTTC. Based on the CDR3 plus reference TRBV5-1 and TRBJ1-2, the full variable domain is KAGVTQTPRYLIKTRGQQVTLSCSPISGHRSVSWYQQTPGQGLQFLFEYFSETQRNKGNFPGRFSGRQFSNSRSEMNVSTLELGDSALYLCASSFGTENYGYTFGSGTRLTVV.

This sequence joins TRBV6-6 and TRBJ2-3; TRBD1 matches 10 bases. This CDR3 has 16 amino acids. Germline CDR1 is MNHNY and CDR2 is SVGAGI (reference sequence). The junction had 8 bases not matched to a gene; V was cut back by 7 bases and J by 1 base. This CDR3 is CASTDAGTGGTDTQYF. The CDR3 DNA sequence: TGTGCCAGCACCGACGCCGGGACAGGGGGCACAGATACGCAGTATTTT.